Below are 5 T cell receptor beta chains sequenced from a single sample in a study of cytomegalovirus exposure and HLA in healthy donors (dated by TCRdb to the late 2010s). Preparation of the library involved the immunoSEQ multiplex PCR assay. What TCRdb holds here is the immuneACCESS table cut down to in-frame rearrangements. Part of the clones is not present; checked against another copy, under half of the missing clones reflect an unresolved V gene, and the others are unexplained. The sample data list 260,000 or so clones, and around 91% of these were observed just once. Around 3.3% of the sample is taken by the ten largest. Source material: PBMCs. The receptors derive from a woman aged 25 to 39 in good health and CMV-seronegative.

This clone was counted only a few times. The CDR3 here is CASSQMNTEAFF. Written as DNA, the CDR3 is TGCGCCAGCAGCCAAATGAACACTGAAGCTTTCTTT. The V call is TRBV4-1, the J call TRBJ1-1, with D uncertain. CDR1 and CDR2 from the germline V gene are MGHRA and YSYEKL. The V and J ends lost 2 bases and 0 bases respectively, with 1 base between them. CDR3 length equals 12 residues.

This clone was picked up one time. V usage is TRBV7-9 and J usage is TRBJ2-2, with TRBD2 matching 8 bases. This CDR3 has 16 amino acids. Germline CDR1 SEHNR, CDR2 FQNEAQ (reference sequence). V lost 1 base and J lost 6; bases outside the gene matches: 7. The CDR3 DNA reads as TGTGCCAGCAGCTTAGTCTCGGGAGGGCCTCCCGGGGAGCTGTTTTTT. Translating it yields CASSLVSGGPPGELFF.

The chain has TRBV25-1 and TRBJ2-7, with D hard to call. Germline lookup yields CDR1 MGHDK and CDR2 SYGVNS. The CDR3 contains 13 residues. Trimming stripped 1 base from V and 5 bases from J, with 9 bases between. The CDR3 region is CASSELIRDEQYF. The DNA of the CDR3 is TGTGCCAGCAGTGAATTAATTAGGGACGAGCAGTACTTC.

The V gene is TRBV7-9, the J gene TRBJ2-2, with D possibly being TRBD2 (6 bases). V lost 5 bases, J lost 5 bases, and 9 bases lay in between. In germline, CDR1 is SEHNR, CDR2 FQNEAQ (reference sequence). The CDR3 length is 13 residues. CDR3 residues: CASSAAGTGELFF. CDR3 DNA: TGTGCCAGCAGCGCTGCGGGGACCGGGGAGCTGTTTTTT.

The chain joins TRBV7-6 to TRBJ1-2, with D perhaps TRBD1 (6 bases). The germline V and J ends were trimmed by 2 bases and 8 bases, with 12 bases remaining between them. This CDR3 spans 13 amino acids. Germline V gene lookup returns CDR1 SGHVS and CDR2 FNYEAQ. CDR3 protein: CASSLNRVDGYTF. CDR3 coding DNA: TGTGCCAGCAGCTTAAACAGGGTGGACGGCTACACCTTC.